This TCR beta chain was found in a study of shared clonotypes between healthy human individuals. Study background: Samples came from a couple of female and three male donors aged 18 to 49. The study used three CD4 naive, three CD4 memory, two CD8 naive and one CD8 memory plate per donor.

Original processing notes: ImmunoSEQ output lacked quality scores and full-length reads, limiting matched filtering. Data came from immunoSEQ multiplex PCR; TCRdb stores just in-frame clones and leaves some out. From that table come the V and J calls and clone size; the DNA was used to work out D and trimming. The repertoire holds around 1.9 million clones, with approximately 94% as singletons. Remarks on this clone: As yet, its antigen is unknown.

Study conclusions and caveats: Compared with memory subsets, naive subsets generally had larger estimated richness.

CD45RO-negative, CCR7-selected cells formed the naive CD8 fraction, which excluded terminally differentiated effector memory CD45RA+ cells. Germline V CDR1 and CDR2: SEHNR, FQNEAQ (reference sequence). V was shortened by 5 bases and J by 0 bases, with 8 bases between the two germline ends. This CDR3 has 14 residues. The receptor was derived from a young man in good health. Some clones in this sample may be carry-over from other donors' samples. The chain joins TRBV7-9 to TRBJ2-1, with no clear D. Input material: naive CD8+ T cells from PBMCs. CDR3 sequence (DNA): TGTGCCAGCAGCATTTGGGGCTCCTACAATGAGCAGTTCTTC. The encoded protein is CASSIWGSYNEQFF.